The 26 T cell receptor beta chains reported below all come from one sample, sequenced in a study of T cell repertoires in cytomegalovirus infection. TCRdb reanalysed the reads using MiXCR and keeps one entry per CDR3 protein. The sample lists some 920,000 distinct CDR3 sequences; around 32% were seen once. Which antigens these TCRs recognize remains unknown. The material sequenced was cultured CD8+ T cells from PBMCs, taken from culture after CMV antigen stimulation. These receptors came from a human donor in good health (CMV status not recorded). Some clones in this sample may be carry-over from other donors' samples.

In this sample, this clonotype turned up a few times. This chain uses TRBV12-3 or TRBV12-4 with TRBJ2-7, with 7 bases lining up with TRBD1. The J segment lost 2 bases and the V segment lost 7 bases, leaving 8 bases of the junction unmatched. The CDR3 is 14 residues long. CDR3 amino acids: CASTLGTVTYEQYF. As DNA, the CDR3 is TGTGCCAGCACCCTGGGGACAGTAACCTACGAGCAGTACTTC.

This clonotype occurred a few times. J is TRBJ2-1 and V is TRBV6-6; 7 nucleotides agree with TRBD1. This CDR3 region has 16 residues. V was pared by 5 bases and J by 8 bases, with 15 bases of the junction left unmatched. CDR1 is MNHNY and CDR2 is SVGAGI in the germline V gene (reference sequence). The CDR3 nucleotides are TGTGCCAGCAGTGATAGGGGAGACAGGGTCGCCGATGAGCAGTTCTTC. This codes for CASSDRGDRVADEQFF.

This clonotype was recorded a few times. Here the CDR3 DNA reads TGCAGCGCCGGGACAGGGGACATCAATGAGCAGTTCTTC. Translation: CSAGTGDINEQFF. The chain recombines TRBV29-1 with TRBJ2-1; TRBD1 matches 10 bases. The V segment lost 7 bases and the J segment 6 bases; nucleotides outside the gene matches: 6. The CDR3 has 13 amino acids. The germline CDR1 and CDR2 sequences are SQVTM and ANQGSEA.

This chain links TRBV19 with TRBJ2-5; TRBD1 might be the D (5 bases). V dropped 1 base and J dropped 5 bases, with 17 bases sitting between them. This CDR3 contains 16 residues. In germline, CDR1 is LNHDA, CDR2 SQIVND (reference sequence). CDR3 bases: TGTGCCAGTAGTATAGGGTCTTCGGCAGGGATTGAGACCCAGTACTTC. This codes for CASSIGSSAGIETQYF.

The chain is built from TRBV5-6 and TRBJ1-1; D remains ambiguous. Trimming pared 3 bases from V and 8 bases from J, leaving 11 bases between. The germline gives CDR1 SGHDT, CDR2 YYEEEE. The CDR3 sequence is 12 residues long. The CDR3 DNA is TGTGCCAGCAGCTCCCGTTGGAGGGAAGCTTTCTTT. This translates into CASSSRWREAFF. Full variable domain (remainder filled in from reference TRBV5-6 and TRBJ1-1): DAGVTQSPTHLIKTRGQQVTLRCSPKSGHDTVSWYQQALGQGPQFIFQYYEEEERQRGNFPDRFSGHQFPNYSSELNVNALLLGDSALYLCASSSRWREAFFGQGTRLTVV.

This clonotype has a handful of counts. The chain combines TRBV29-1 with TRBJ2-1, with a tentative D call TRBD2 (5 bases). The CDR3 is made up of 15 amino acids. The germline V and J ends were trimmed by 6 bases and 0 bases, with 15 bases remaining between them. Per germline, CDR1 SQVTM and CDR2 ANQGSEA. This chain's CDR3 is CSVRAALSSYNEQFF. Here the CDR3 DNA reads TGCAGCGTGAGGGCAGCCCTGAGCTCCTACAATGAGCAGTTCTTC.

The V call is TRBV6-6, the J call TRBJ1-5; 7 nucleotides match TRBD1. Trimming at V came to 5 bases and at J to 5 bases, leaving 9 bases not matched to a gene. Germline CDR1 MNHNY, CDR2 SVGAGI (reference sequence). The CDR3 extends over 15 amino acids. The CDR3 spells CASSETGLKDQPQHF. The CDR3 coding sequence is TGTGCCAGCAGTGAGACAGGGTTAAAGGATCAGCCCCAGCATTTT.

This clonotype was counted only a few times. The chain carries TRBV7-9 and TRBJ1-2; D gene unclear. With 4 bases removed from V and 7 bases from J, the gap between germline ends came to 7 bases. Germline V gene lookup returns CDR1 SEHNR and CDR2 FQNEAQ (reference sequence). The CDR3 loop spans 11 amino acids. The CDR3 sequence: CASSYGAGYTF. The CDR3 DNA sequence: TGTGCCAGCAGCTACGGAGCTGGCTACACCTTC.

The table lists this clonotype with a few counts. The V gene is TRBV6-1, the J gene TRBJ1-5; D unresolved. CDR1 MNHNS and CDR2 SASEGT come from the germline V gene. The CDR3 spans 15 residues. V was pared by 8 bases and J by 2 bases, with 16 bases between. CDR3 coding DNA: TGTGCCAGCCTCGACGGTGACGAGGGCAATCAGCCCCAGCATTTT. As protein: CASLDGDEGNQPQHF.

The sample holds many counts of this clonotype. The CDR3 protein is CASSSGALEQFF. The DNA for the CDR3 is TGTGCCAGCAGCTCGGGGGCTCTGGAGCAGTTCTTC. V usage is TRBV7-6 and J usage is TRBJ2-1; either TRBD1 or TRBD2 may fit D (6 bases each). This CDR3 has 12 amino acids. From germline, CDR1 is SGHVS and CDR2 FNYEAQ. Trimming shortened V by 4 bases and J by 10 bases, and 11 bases separated the two germline ends.

This chain uses TRBV11-2 with TRBJ2-4; TRBD1 matches 8 bases. In germline, CDR1 is SGHAT, CDR2 FQNNGV. Trimming removed 5 bases from V and 7 bases from J; junction bases left unmatched: 22. The CDR3 totals 19 residues. CDR3 sequence (DNA): TGTGCCAGCAGCCCGAACCCCTTCATGGACAGGGCAGGGACTAACATTCAGTACTTC. Encoded protein: CASSPNPFMDRAGTNIQYF.

About this clonotype: One end of the junction is discordant with germline, which a read error may explain. V and J are TRBV7-6 and TRBJ2-1; D possibly corresponds to TRBD2 (5 bases). CDR3 length equals 13 residues. Germline V gene sequence: CDR1 SGHVS, CDR2 FNYEAQ. CDR3 amino acids: CASSLVKWREQFF. CDR3 sequence (DNA): TGTGCTAGCAGCTTAGTCAAGTGGAGGGAGCAGTTCTTC.

The rearrangement links TRBV9 to TRBJ1-1; possibly TRBD1 for D (5 bases). There are 14 residues in the CDR3. CDR1 SGDLS and CDR2 YYNGEE come from the germline V gene. Trimming removed 7 bases at V and 0 bases at J, with 13 bases between. The CDR3 reads CASGQQLMNTEAFF. The DNA of the CDR3 is TGTGCCAGCGGACAACAGCTAATGAACACTGAAGCTTTCTTT.

This chain connects TRBV12-3 or TRBV12-4 to TRBJ2-2; D is undetermined. Trimming shortened V by 10 bases and J by 5 bases, and 17 bases separated the two germline ends. The CDR3 totals 14 residues. CDR3 in amino acids: CATNRPKGTGELFF. The CDR3 DNA follows: TGTGCCACAAATCGACCAAAAGGGACCGGGGAGCTGTTTTTT.

This clonotype turned up a few times. V is TRBV7-2 and J is TRBJ1-2; D is ambiguous. CDR1 is SGHTA and CDR2 is FQGNSA in the germline V gene. The CDR3 covers 15 residues. V was pared by 2 bases and J by 3 bases, with 13 bases between. The CDR3 nucleotides are TGTGCCAGCAGCTTAAGTTCGGAGTATTACTATGGCTACACCTTC. Protein product: CASSLSSEYYYGYTF.

This clonotype was detected many times. The V gene is TRBV7-6, the J gene TRBJ1-1, with a weak D call TRBD1 (6 bases). Trimming took 4 bases from V and 1 from J, leaving 10 bases between them. Germline loops: CDR1 SGHVS, CDR2 FNYEAQ. The CDR3 has 14 residues. The chain's CDR3 is CASSSPTGNTEAFF. In nucleotides, the CDR3 is TGTGCCAGCAGCTCCCCGACAGGGAACACTGAAGCTTTCTTT. Full variable domain (missing parts from reference TRBV7-6 and TRBJ1-1): GAGVSQSPRYKVTKRGQDVALRCDPISGHVSLYWYRQALGQGPEFLTYFNYEAQQDKSGLPNDRFSAERPEGSISTLTIQRTEQRDSAMYRCASSSPTGNTEAFFGQGTRLTVV.

This clonotype has just a few counts. The J gene is TRBJ1-5, the V gene TRBV12-3 or TRBV12-4; D ambiguous. The V end lost 7 bases, the J end lost 7 bases, and 23 bases lay between the germline ends. The CDR3 is 16 amino acids. The CDR3 sequence: CASTPDPRVLWQPQHF. Written as DNA, the CDR3 is TGTGCCAGCACCCCGGACCCCCGAGTTTTGTGGCAGCCCCAGCATTTT.

This clonotype has ten or more counts. The CDR3 reads CASRGTANTEAFF. For the CDR3, the DNA is TGTGCCAGCAGGGGGACAGCCAACACTGAAGCTTTCTTT. The J gene is TRBJ1-1, the V gene TRBV12-3 or TRBV12-4, with 7 bases lining up with TRBD1. Unmatched junction bases numbered 3, after V lost 6 bases and J lost 2 bases. CDR3 length: 13 amino acids.

CDR3 region: CSVDNQGGELFF. The CDR3 coding sequence is TGCAGCGTTGATAACCAGGGTGGGGAGCTGTTTTTT. The chain employs TRBV29-1 and TRBJ2-2; maybe TRBD1 (5 bases). From germline, CDR1 is SQVTM and CDR2 ANQGSEA. The CDR3 length is 12 residues. V gave up 3 bases and J gave up 8 bases, with 10 bases separating them.

The V and J genes are TRBV4-1 and TRBJ2-1, with D unresolved. The V gene's germline CDR1 is MGHRA and CDR2 YSYEKL. The ends were cut back, 1 base at V and 5 bases at J, with 9 bases in the middle. The CDR3 extends over 14 amino acids. In DNA form, the CDR3 reads TGCGCCAGCAGCCAAGGGTTACCGAACAATGAGCAGTTCTTC. Translated, it gives CASSQGLPNNEQFF.

CDR3 in DNA: TGTGCCAGCAGCTCGCCATTCGGTGAGCAGTTCTTC. Encoded protein: CASSSPFGEQFF. V and J are TRBV7-9 and TRBJ2-1; D gene ambiguous. Per the germline V gene, CDR1 is SEHNR and CDR2 is FQNEAQ (reference sequence). Trimming pared 4 bases from V and 9 bases from J, leaving 10 bases between. The CDR3 totals 12 residues.

In this sample, this clonotype turned up many times. This chain links TRBV7-9 with TRBJ1-4; D is ambiguous. Trimming shortened V by 3 bases and J by 6 bases, and 11 bases separated the two germline ends. The CDR3 consists of 14 residues. Germline CDR1 is SEHNR and CDR2 is FQNEAQ (reference sequence). CDR3 in DNA: TGTGCCAGCAGCTTCCTGGGTGCGGATGAAAAACTGTTTTTT. Protein product: CASSFLGADEKLFF.

The CDR3 region is CASRTGDPTEAFF. The CDR3 DNA follows: TGTGCCAGCAGAACAGGGGACCCCACTGAAGCTTTCTTT. The chain joins TRBV27 to TRBJ1-1; TRBD1 agrees at 7 bases. The V gene end was trimmed by 6 bases and the J gene end by 4 bases; junction bases not matched to a gene: 5. Germline assignment: CDR1 MNHEY and CDR2 SMNVEV (reference sequence). The CDR3 is 13 residues long.

Written as DNA, the CDR3 is TGTGCCAGCAGCGGTGGGGAACAGGGGCTTTTGAATGAGCAGTTCTTC. It translates to CASSGGEQGLLNEQFF. The chain links TRBV5-5 to TRBJ2-1; 7 nucleotides match TRBD1. The V segment lost 4 bases and the J segment 7 bases; nucleotides outside the gene matches: 14. CDR1 is SGHKS, CDR2 YYEKEE, per germline (reference sequence). The CDR3 has 16 residues.

V and J are TRBV19 and TRBJ1-4; D ambiguous. This CDR3 contains 14 residues. The V end was cut by 3 bases, the J end by 0 bases, with 5 bases between. From germline, CDR1 is LNHDA and CDR2 SQIVND (reference sequence). The CDR3 protein is CASSIASTNEKLFF. The DNA of the CDR3 is TGTGCCAGTAGTATTGCCTCAACTAATGAAAAACTGTTTTTT.

J is TRBJ2-3 and V is TRBV7-9; TRBD2 matches 8 bases. Per germline, CDR1 SEHNR and CDR2 FQNEAQ (reference sequence). Trimming removed 4 bases from V and 5 bases from J; junction bases left unmatched: 17. The CDR3 sequence is 18 residues long. Here the CDR3 DNA reads TGTGCCAGCAGCTCACCCGGAGGTAGCGGGGCCCAAGGAGATACGCAGTATTTT. Encoded protein: CASSSPGGSGAQGDTQYF.